The rows below give T cell receptor beta chains drawn from one sample of a study of blood T cells in healthy people across ages. TCRdb itself ran the 5' RACE reads through MiXCR, one entry per CDR3 protein. The sample contains 1,800,000 or so distinct CDR3 sequences, around 42% of which appear only once. The sample was blood. Receptors were obtained from a human donor in good health. Each CDR3 is given with its conserved first and last residue. The order of the fields is V gene, D gene, J gene, clone size, CDR3 protein, CDR3 DNA. The D gene is left open where the match is weak. Size is stated for part of the rows, as once, few or many counts, or as a class when the clone is expanded.

TRBV20-1,-,TRBJ1-2,few,CSARPPGSYGYTF,TGCAGTGCTAGACCCCCCGGGAGCTATGGCTACACCTTC
TRBV7-9,-,TRBJ2-1,few,CASGQERGEQFF,TGTGCCAGCGGCCAGGAGCGCGGTGAGCAGTTCTTC
TRBV7-2,-,TRBJ1-4,-,CASSLRQALQGQLFF,TGTGCCAGCAGCTTACGACAGGCCCTCCAAGGGCAACTGTTTTTT
TRBV2,-,TRBJ2-3,-,CASSGPSRLTDTQYF,TGTGCCAGCAGTGGACCGTCGCGCCTCACAGATACGCAGTATTTT
TRBV18,TRBD1,TRBJ1-4,-,CASSRTGRGATNEKLFF,TGTGCCAGCTCACGGACAGGGAGAGGAGCAACTAATGAAAAACTGTTTTTT
TRBV7-8,-,TRBJ2-1,-,CASSLLLPNEQFF,TGTGCCAGCAGCTTACTCCTTCCGAATGAGCAGTTCTTC
TRBV30,-,TRBJ2-7,-,CAWAFGGYYEQYF,TGTGCCTGGGCCTTCGGCGGGTACTACGAGCAGTACTTC
TRBV13,-,TRBJ2-4,few,CASSSAGLAKNIQYF,TGTGCCAGCAGCTCGGCCGGCTTAGCCAAAAACATTCAGTACTTC
TRBV4-2,-,TRBJ2-2,few,CASSQVTETGELFF,TGTGCCAGCAGCCAAGTAACAGAAACCGGGGAGCTGTTTTTT
TRBV7-2,-,TRBJ1-1,few,CASRPPPGVGGEAFF,TGTGCCAGCAGGCCCCCTCCAGGGGTAGGAGGTGAAGCTTTCTTT
TRBV5-6,-,TRBJ1-5,few,CASSLWGAPGKPQHF,TGTGCCAGCAGCTTGTGGGGGGCACCGGGGAAGCCCCAGCATTTT
TRBV4-3,-,TRBJ2-6,-,CASSQDPSADTYLYSGANVLTF,TGCGCCAGCAGCCAAGATCCCTCGGCAGACACCTACCTTTACTCTGGGGCCAACGTCCTGACTTTC
TRBV24-1,-,TRBJ2-1,-,CATSEYGVNEQFF,TGTGCCACCAGTGAGTACGGGGTAAATGAGCAGTTCTTC
TRBV20-1,TRBD1,TRBJ2-7,few,CSATQGVSYEQYF,TGCAGTGCTACCCAGGGGGTCTCCTACGAGCAGTACTTC
TRBV4-3,TRBD2,TRBJ2-7,few,CASSLRTSVSEQYF,TGCGCCAGCAGTCTCCGGACTAGCGTTAGCGAGCAGTACTTC
TRBV28,-,TRBJ2-4,once,CASSPWDTRSQYF,TGTGCCAGCAGCCCCTGGGACACCAGATCTCAGTACTTC
TRBV6-2/TRBV6-3,TRBD2,TRBJ2-3,-,CASSDPPGGKFTDTQYF,TGTGCCAGCAGTGACCCTCCGGGGGGTAAATTCACAGATACGCAGTATTTT
TRBV6-6,TRBD1,TRBJ1-6,-,CASSSKTGDHSPLHF,TGTGCCAGCAGTTCCAAGACAGGGGACCATTCACCCCTCCACTTT
TRBV28,TRBD1,TRBJ1-6,-,CASSFEGAISPLHF,TGTGCCAGCAGTTTTGAGGGGGCGATTTCACCCCTCCACTTT
TRBV7-9,-,TRBJ2-7,-,CASSWGQTSYEQYF,TGTGCCAGCAGCTGGGGACAAACCTCCTACGAGCAGTACTTC
TRBV5-6,-,TRBJ2-7,few,CASSFGLPRDEQYF,TGTGCCAGCAGCTTCGGACTCCCAAGGGACGAGCAGTACTTC
TRBV4-1,-,TRBJ1-3,-,CASSLQPGPRSGNTIYF,TGCGCCAGCAGCCTACAACCGGGACCACGCTCTGGAAACACCATATATTTT
TRBV5-1,-,TRBJ1-4,-,CASSLGQVGEKLFF,TGCGCCAGCAGCTTGGGGCAGGTCGGCGAAAAACTGTTTTTT
TRBV20-1,-,TRBJ2-7,few,CSADDTRTYEQYF,TGCAGTGCTGATGACACCCGCACCTACGAGCAGTACTTC
TRBV28,-,TRBJ1-1,-,CASSSALTGIRTEAFF,TGTGCCAGCAGTTCAGCCCTAACCGGGATTCGCACTGAAGCTTTCTTT
TRBV20-1,TRBD1,TRBJ1-4,-,CSAPGTGNEKLFF,TGCAGTGCTCCCGGGACAGGGAATGAAAAACTGTTTTTT
TRBV28,TRBD2,TRBJ2-1,few,CASSWASGGENEQFF,TGTGCCAGCAGTTGGGCTAGCGGGGGCGAAAATGAGCAGTTCTTC
TRBV30,-,TRBJ1-5,-,CAWSTGDNQPQHF,TGTGCCTGGAGTACGGGGGATAATCAGCCCCAGCATTTT
TRBV5-5,TRBD1,TRBJ2-3,-,CASSPGTGEVTDTQYF,TGTGCCAGCAGCCCCGGGACAGGGGAGGTCACAGATACGCAGTATTTT